The rows below give T cell receptor beta chains drawn from one sample of a study of blood T cell repertoires in COVID-19. Profiling relied on immunoSEQ multiplex PCR, and the TCRdb table lists in-frame clones only, not all of them. The sample records about 64,000 clones, under 80% being singletons. The sequencing sample was made of PBMCs or T cells enriched from blood (not recorded which). The receptors derive from a woman in her fifties or sixties who had been exposed to COVID-19. Each CDR3 is given with its conserved first and last residue. Fields, in order: CDR3 length, V gene, clone size, D gene, J gene, CDR3 DNA, CDR3 protein. A D gene is named only where the DNA matches it firmly. Some rows mark clone size as missing; the rest say once, few, many or name a class of expanded clone.

14	TRBV9	few	NA	TRBJ2-3	TGTGCCAGCAGCGTAGGTCCAGGGGAATCGTCGCAGTATTTT	CASSVGPGESSQYF
15	TRBV19	NA	NA	TRBJ1-2	TGTGCCAGTAGCCCCACCAAGACACAGAACTATGGCTACACCTTC	CASSPTKTQNYGYTF
18	TRBV28	many	NA	TRBJ2-7	TGTGCCAGCAGTTTAAAATCCCGATTCAGGACTAGGGGGGACGAGCAGTACTTC	CASSLKSRFRTRGDEQYF
14	TRBV28	NA	NA	TRBJ1-1	TGTGCCAGCAGTTTTCGGGTTTCTTACACTGAAGCTTTCTTT	CASSFRVSYTEAFF
13	TRBV19	NA	NA	TRBJ1-2	TGTGCCAGTAGTATTTGGCAGGGGAGCGGCTACACCTTC	CASSIWQGSGYTF
15	TRBV19	NA	TRBD1	TRBJ1-1	TGTGCCAGTAGTCCGCGGACAGGCATGAACACTGAAGCTTTCTTT	CASSPRTGMNTEAFF
12	TRBV19	NA	NA	TRBJ1-2	TGTGCCAGTAGTATATCCAGCTATGGCTACACCTTC	CASSISSYGYTF
13	TRBV6-2/TRBV6-3	NA	NA	TRBJ2-1	TGTGCCAGCAGTTACTCGGGGGGGCATGAGCAGTTCTTC	CASSYSGGHEQFF
18	TRBV9	NA	TRBD2	TRBJ2-4	TGTGCCAGCAGCGCTACCTCCTCCTGGGGAGGGGCCAAAAACATTCAGTACTTC	CASSATSSWGGAKNIQYF
15	TRBV27	NA	TRBD1	TRBJ1-2	TGTGCCAGCAGTCTTACAGGGGATTCCCACTATGGCTACACCTTC	CASSLTGDSHYGYTF
14	TRBV28	NA	NA	TRBJ1-2	TGTGCCAGCAGTTTGCGTCCGGGTTCCTATGGCTACACCTTC	CASSLRPGSYGYTF
13	TRBV7-2	NA	NA	TRBJ1-2	TGTGCCAGCAGCTCCTCGAACAGGGATGGCTACACCTTC	CASSSSNRDGYTF
18	TRBV7-6	NA	NA	TRBJ2-1	TGTGCCAGCAGCTTAGCCGGGACTCGATACAGCTCCTACAATGAGCAGTTCTTC	CASSLAGTRYSSYNEQFF
19	TRBV4-3	NA	NA	TRBJ2-5	TGCGCCAGCAGCCAAGGGGGAAGCAGTGGACTTCTCCTTCAAGAGACCCAGTACTTC	CASSQGGSSGLLLQETQYF
14	TRBV15	once	NA	TRBJ2-3	TGTGCCACCAGACCCGACCGACACACAGATACGCAGTATTTT	CATRPDRHTDTQYF
15	TRBV4-3	NA	NA	TRBJ2-3	TGCGCCAGCAGCCGACAGGAGTTGGTCACAGATACGCAGTATTTT	CASSRQELVTDTQYF
15	TRBV4-1	NA	NA	TRBJ2-7	TGCGCCAGCAGCCAAGATCCCGGACACTCCTACGAGCAGTACTTC	CASSQDPGHSYEQYF
14	TRBV10-3	NA	NA	TRBJ2-7	TGTGCCATCAGTCCGGAGCCCCAAGTCTACGAGCAGTACTTC	CAISPEPQVYEQYF
17	TRBV30	NA	NA	TRBJ1-1	TGTGCCTGGAGCGCCCGTCAGGCCACAGGGCGGGGGACTGAAGCTTTCTTT	CAWSARQATGRGTEAFF
12	TRBV18	NA	NA	TRBJ2-3	TGTGCCAGCTCACCACCCGGAGATACGCAGTATTTT	CASSPPGDTQYF
12	TRBV6-2/TRBV6-3	NA	NA	TRBJ2-7	TGTGCCAGCAGTTACTCAGGGGTCGAGCAGTACTTC	CASSYSGVEQYF
15	TRBV27	NA	TRBD1	TRBJ1-6	TGTGCCAGCCGACAGGGAGAGTGGTCTAATTCACCCCTCCACTTT	CASRQGEWSNSPLHF
16	TRBV10-3	NA	TRBD1	TRBJ1-2	TGTGCCATCAGTTTGGCCCTGGACAGGGAGGGGCATGGCTACACCTTC	CAISLALDREGHGYTF
16	TRBV24-1	NA	NA	TRBJ2-1	TGTGCCACCAGTGATTCTTATGGTAGCTCCTACAATGAGCAGTTCTTC	CATSDSYGSSYNEQFF
13	TRBV7-9	few	NA	TRBJ1-6	TGTGCCAGCAGCTTGGAGGGGAATTCACCCCTCCACTTT	CASSLEGNSPLHF
14	TRBV5-1	once	TRBD1	TRBJ2-7	TGCGCCAGCAGTTCTCGACAGGGGGCGCGGGAGCAGTACTTC	CASSSRQGAREQYF
17	TRBV7-9	NA	TRBD1	TRBJ1-6	TGTGCCAGCAGGACCAGTACAGGGGCCTCTGACGGTTCACCCCTCCACTTT	CASRTSTGASDGSPLHF
16	TRBV30	once	NA	TRBJ1-5	TGTGCCTGGAACCCCGGGGGGGGCCTTAGCAATCAGCCCCAGCATTTT	CAWNPGGGLSNQPQHF
14	TRBV5-1	many	NA	TRBJ2-3	TGCGCCAGCAGCTTGGGGCACAACACAGATACGCAGTATTTT	CASSLGHNTDTQYF
13	TRBV19	few	NA	TRBJ2-1	TGTGCCAGTAGTATAGGGGGGCTGGGGGAGCAGTTCTTC	CASSIGGLGEQFF
18	TRBV5-1	few	TRBD1	TRBJ2-3	TGCGCCAGCAGCTTGTGGGACAGGGGGCGTAGACTCGAAGATACGCAGTATTTT	CASSLWDRGRRLEDTQYF
16	TRBV3-1/TRBV3-2	NA	TRBD2	TRBJ2-3	TGTGCCAGCAGCTTCCCAGCGGGGGGGCCGCTCGATACGCAGTATTTT	CASSFPAGGPLDTQYF
15	TRBV28	NA	TRBD1	TRBJ2-5	TGTGCCAGCAGTCCAGGACAGGGAGGTCGAGAGACCCAGTACTTC	CASSPGQGGRETQYF
17	TRBV2	NA	TRBD1	TRBJ1-3	TGTGCCAGCGATTATCCCCCCGACAGGGGCTCTGGAAACACCATATATTTT	CASDYPPDRGSGNTIYF
11	TRBV20-1	few	TRBD1	TRBJ1-2	TGCAGTGCTAGACAGGGGGCGGGCTACACCTTC	CSARQGAGYTF
15	TRBV4-3	few	NA	TRBJ2-3	TGCGCCAGCTCTAGTGGAGGGCGGGTTACAGATACGCAGTATTTT	CASSSGGRVTDTQYF
21	TRBV28	NA	TRBD2	TRBJ2-1	TGTGCCAGCAGTATCGTGCCTACAACGGAACTAACTAGCGGGCGTTACAATGAGCAGTTCTTC	CASSIVPTTELTSGRYNEQFF
14	TRBV28	NA	NA	TRBJ1-3	TGTGCCAGCTCCGGTCCAGGCTCTGGAAACACCATATATTTT	CASSGPGSGNTIYF
13	TRBV24-1	many	NA	TRBJ2-1	TGTGCCACCAGTGCAGGAACAGGTTTTGAGCAGTTCTTC	CATSAGTGFEQFF
15	TRBV19	NA	TRBD2	TRBJ2-1	TGTGCCAGTAGTACTACTAGCGCATCCTACAATGAGCAGTTCTTC	CASSTTSASYNEQFF
14	TRBV2	NA	TRBD2	TRBJ2-2	TGTGCCAGCAGGCGGGAGGGATCCACCGGGGAGCTGTTTTTT	CASRREGSTGELFF
16	TRBV24-1	NA	TRBD2	TRBJ2-3	TGTGCCACCAGTGGGGGCCGGGGGGTAATCACAGATACGCAGTATTTT	CATSGGRGVITDTQYF
14	TRBV11-2	NA	NA	TRBJ2-3	TGTGCCAGCAGCTCGATCGGAGTTCCAGATACGCAGTATTTT	CASSSIGVPDTQYF
15	TRBV9	NA	NA	TRBJ2-3	TGTGCCAGCAGCGTAGTGGGCAGTAGCACAGATACGCAGTATTTT	CASSVVGSSTDTQYF
15	TRBV28	NA	NA	TRBJ1-1	TGTGCCAGCAGTCCCCGTGGATGGGGAGGGGCTGAAGCTTTCTTT	CASSPRGWGGAEAFF
14	TRBV2	NA	TRBD1	TRBJ1-2	TGTGCCAGCGAAGAGGGACGGGACAGATCTGGCTACACCTTC	CASEEGRDRSGYTF
13	TRBV27	NA	NA	TRBJ1-4	TGTGCCAGCAGTGCGGATTTTGGGGAAAAACTGTTTTTT	CASSADFGEKLFF
15	TRBV7-9	NA	NA	TRBJ2-5	TGTGCCAGCAGCCCCGGGGACAAGATCCAAGAGACCCAGTACTTC	CASSPGDKIQETQYF
16	TRBV5-1	NA	NA	TRBJ2-1	TGCGCCAGCAGCTTCACCTTGGCTGGCTCCTACAATGAGCAGTTCTTC	CASSFTLAGSYNEQFF
15	TRBV4-3	NA	NA	TRBJ2-1	TGCGCCAGCAGCCGAGGGGGGGAAGGGATCCATGAGCAGTTCTTC	CASSRGGEGIHEQFF
12	TRBV5-1	NA	NA	TRBJ1-2	TGCGCCAGCAGCTTGGAAGGAGACGGCTACACCTTC	CASSLEGDGYTF
16	TRBV18	NA	TRBD1	TRBJ1-5	TGTGCCAGCTCACCACGCGGGACAGGGGGCTACCAGCCCCAGCATTTT	CASSPRGTGGYQPQHF
15	TRBV15	NA	TRBD1	TRBJ2-2	TGTGCCACCAGCAGAGAAGGGGGCAGCACCGGGGAGCTGTTTTTT	CATSREGGSTGELFF
15	TRBV19	NA	NA	TRBJ2-7	TGTGCCAGTAGTATAGCGGGGGGCGATTCCTACGAGCAGTACTTC	CASSIAGGDSYEQYF
14	TRBV3-1/TRBV3-2	NA	NA	TRBJ1-6	TGTGCCAGCAGTCGTAGACAGAATAATTCACCCCTCCACTTT	CASSRRQNNSPLHF
14	TRBV28	once	NA	TRBJ1-1	TGTGCCAGCAGTTTAAAGGGGGGGGGAACTGAAGCTTTCTTT	CASSLKGGGTEAFF